The clone carrying this T cell receptor beta chain was recorded a few times. Its antigen is not known. The data were obtained in a study of T-cell memory formation after mild COVID-19. Study background: Largely, TCR clusters stayed within a single donor.

TCRdb independently ran MiXCR on the 5' RACE reads; one entry per CDR3 protein. The sample lists 350,000 to 450,000 distinct CDR3 sequences, approximately 27% seen once, with 13% in the top ten. Study-wide results and caveats: Proof of SARS-CoV-2 specificity was absent for the second-wave clones that crested on day 37.

This CDR3 spans 11 amino acids. V dropped 3 bases and J dropped 6 bases, with 6 bases sitting between them. CDR1 is LNHDA and CDR2 is SQIVND in the germline V gene (reference sequence). This clonotype was sampled from an adult woman who had mild COVID-19 (a few samples of this study predate the infection). Cell type and time point are not known. The genes are TRBV19 and TRBJ2-7; D remains ambiguous. Sequencing used PBMCs or a T cell subset sorted from them (not recorded which). The CDR3 DNA is TGTGCCAGTAGTATGAAGGGCGAGCAGTACTTC. The encoded protein is CASSMKGEQYF.